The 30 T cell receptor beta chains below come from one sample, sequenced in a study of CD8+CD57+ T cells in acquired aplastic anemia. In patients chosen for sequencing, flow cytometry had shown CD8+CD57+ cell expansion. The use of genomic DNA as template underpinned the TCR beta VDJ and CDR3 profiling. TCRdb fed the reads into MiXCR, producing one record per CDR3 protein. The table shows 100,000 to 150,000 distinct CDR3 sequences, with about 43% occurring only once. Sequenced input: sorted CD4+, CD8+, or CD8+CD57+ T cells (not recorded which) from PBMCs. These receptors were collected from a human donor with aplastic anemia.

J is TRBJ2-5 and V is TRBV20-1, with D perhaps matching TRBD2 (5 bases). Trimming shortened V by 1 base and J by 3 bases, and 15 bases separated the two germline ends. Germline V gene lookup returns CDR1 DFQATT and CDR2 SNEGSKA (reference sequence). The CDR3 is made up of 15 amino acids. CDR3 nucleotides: TGCAGTGCTAGAGTGCGGGCGGTCCCCAAAGAGACCCAGTACTTC. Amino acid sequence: CSARVRAVPKETQYF.

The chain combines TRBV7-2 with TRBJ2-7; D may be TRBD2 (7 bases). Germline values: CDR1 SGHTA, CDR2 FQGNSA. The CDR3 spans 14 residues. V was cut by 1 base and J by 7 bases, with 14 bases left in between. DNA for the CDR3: TGTGCCAGCAGCTTAGTTGGGGGGGCCAATGAGCAGTACTTC. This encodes CASSLVGGANEQYF. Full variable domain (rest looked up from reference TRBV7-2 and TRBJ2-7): GAGVSQSPSNKVTEKGKDVELRCDPISGHTALYWYRQSLGQGLEFLIYFQGNSAPDKSGLPSDRFSAERTGGSVSTLTIQRTQQEDSAVYLCASSLVGGANEQYFGPGTRLTVT.

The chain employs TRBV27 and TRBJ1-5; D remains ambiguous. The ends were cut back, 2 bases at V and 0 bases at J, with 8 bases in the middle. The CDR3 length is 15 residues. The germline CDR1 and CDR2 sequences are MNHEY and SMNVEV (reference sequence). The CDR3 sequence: CASSLRHDSNQPQHF. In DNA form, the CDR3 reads TGTGCCAGCAGTTTACGACATGATAGCAATCAGCCCCAGCATTTT.

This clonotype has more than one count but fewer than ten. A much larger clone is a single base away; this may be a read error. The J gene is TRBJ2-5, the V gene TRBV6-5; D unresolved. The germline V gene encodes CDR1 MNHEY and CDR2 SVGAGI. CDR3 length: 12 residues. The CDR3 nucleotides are TGTGCCGGCAGTTACCCACCAGAGACCCAGTACTTC. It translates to CAGSYPPETQYF.

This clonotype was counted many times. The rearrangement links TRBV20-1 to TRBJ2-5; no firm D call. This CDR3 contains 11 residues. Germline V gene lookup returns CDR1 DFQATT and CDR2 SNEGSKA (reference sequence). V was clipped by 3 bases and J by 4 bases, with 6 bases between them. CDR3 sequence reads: CSASMGETQYF. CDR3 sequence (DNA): TGCAGTGCTAGTATGGGAGAGACCCAGTACTTC.

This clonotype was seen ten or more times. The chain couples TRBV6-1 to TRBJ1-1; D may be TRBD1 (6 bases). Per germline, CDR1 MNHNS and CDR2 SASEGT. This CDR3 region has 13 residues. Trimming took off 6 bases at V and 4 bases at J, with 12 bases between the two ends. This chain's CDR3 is CASRRGGATEAFF. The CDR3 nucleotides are TGTGCCAGCAGGAGGGGGGGGGCCACTGAAGCTTTCTTT.

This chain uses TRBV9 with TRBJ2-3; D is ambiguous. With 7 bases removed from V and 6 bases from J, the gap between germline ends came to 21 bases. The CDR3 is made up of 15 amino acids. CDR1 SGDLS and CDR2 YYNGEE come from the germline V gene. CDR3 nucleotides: TGTGCCAGCTCACCACCGGCCGGATCCCCCGATACGCAGTATTTT. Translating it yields CASSPPAGSPDTQYF. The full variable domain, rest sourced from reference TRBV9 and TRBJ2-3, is DSGVTQTPKHLITATGQRVTLRCSPRSGDLSVYWYQQSLDQGLQFLIQYYNGEERAKGNILERFSAQQFPDLHSELNLSSLELGDSALYFCASSPPAGSPDTQYFGPGTRLTVL.

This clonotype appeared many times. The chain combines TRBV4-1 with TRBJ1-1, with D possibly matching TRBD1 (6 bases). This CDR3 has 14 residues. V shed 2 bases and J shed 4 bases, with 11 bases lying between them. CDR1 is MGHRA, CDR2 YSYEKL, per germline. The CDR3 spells CASSQFSGVTEAFF. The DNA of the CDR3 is TGCGCCAGCAGCCAATTTTCAGGGGTCACTGAAGCTTTCTTT.

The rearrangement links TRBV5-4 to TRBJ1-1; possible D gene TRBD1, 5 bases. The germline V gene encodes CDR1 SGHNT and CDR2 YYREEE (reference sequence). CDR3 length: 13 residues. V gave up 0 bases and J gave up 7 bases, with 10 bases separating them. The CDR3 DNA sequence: TGTGCCAGCAGCTTGGTAGGGGCGGATGAAGCTTTCTTT. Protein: CASSLVGADEAFF. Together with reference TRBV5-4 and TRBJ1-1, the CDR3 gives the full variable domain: ETGVTQSPTHLIKTRGQQVTLRCSSQSGHNTVSWYQQALGQGPQFIFQYYREEENGRGNFPPRFSGLQFPNYSSELNVNALELDDSALYLCASSLVGADEAFFGQGTRLTVV.

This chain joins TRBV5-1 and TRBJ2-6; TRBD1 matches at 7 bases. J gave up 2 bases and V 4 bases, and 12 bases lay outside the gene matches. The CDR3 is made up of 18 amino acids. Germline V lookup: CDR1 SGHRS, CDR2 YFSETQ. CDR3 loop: CASSILGQSLPGANVLTF. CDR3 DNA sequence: TGCGCCAGCAGCATTCTGGGACAGTCCCTCCCTGGGGCCAACGTCCTGACTTTC.

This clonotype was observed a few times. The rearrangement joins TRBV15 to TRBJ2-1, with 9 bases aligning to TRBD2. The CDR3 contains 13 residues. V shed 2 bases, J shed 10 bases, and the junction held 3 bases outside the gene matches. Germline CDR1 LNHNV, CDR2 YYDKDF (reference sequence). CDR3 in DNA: TGTGCCACCAGCAGATTAGCGGGAGAGGAGCAGTTCTTC. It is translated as CATSRLAGEEQFF.

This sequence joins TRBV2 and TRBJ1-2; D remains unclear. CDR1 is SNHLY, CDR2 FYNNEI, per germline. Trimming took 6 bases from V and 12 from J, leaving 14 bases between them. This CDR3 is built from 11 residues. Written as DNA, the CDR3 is TGTGCCAGCAGCTTCCACTCTGGAAACACCTTC. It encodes CASSFHSGNTF. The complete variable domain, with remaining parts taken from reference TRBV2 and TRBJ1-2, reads EPEVTQTPSHQVTQMGQEVILRCVPISNHLYFYWYRQILGQKVEFLVSFYNNEISEKSEIFDDQFSVERPDGSNFTLKIRSTKLEDSAMYFCASSFHSGNTFGSGTRLTVV.

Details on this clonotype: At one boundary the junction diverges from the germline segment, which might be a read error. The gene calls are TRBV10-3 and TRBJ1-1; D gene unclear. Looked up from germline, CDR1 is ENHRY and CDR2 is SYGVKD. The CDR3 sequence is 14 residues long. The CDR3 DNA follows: TGTGCCACCAGTCCAGGTGGGGTTCGGACTGAAGCTTTCTTT. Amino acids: CATSPGGVRTEAFF.

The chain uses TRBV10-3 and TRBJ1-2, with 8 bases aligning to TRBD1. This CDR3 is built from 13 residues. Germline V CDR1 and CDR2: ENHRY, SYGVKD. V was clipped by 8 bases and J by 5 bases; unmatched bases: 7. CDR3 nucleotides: TGTGCCATCGGGACAGGAGAGTTATATGGCTACACCTTC. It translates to CAIGTGELYGYTF.

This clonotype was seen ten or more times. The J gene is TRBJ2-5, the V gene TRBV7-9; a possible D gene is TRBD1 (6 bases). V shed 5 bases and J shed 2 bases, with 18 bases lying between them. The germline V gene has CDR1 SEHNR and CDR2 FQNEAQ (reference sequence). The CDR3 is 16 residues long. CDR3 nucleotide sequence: TGTGCCAGCAGCATCGGGACCCGAGGGGGACAAGAGACCCAGTACTTC. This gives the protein CASSIGTRGGQETQYF.

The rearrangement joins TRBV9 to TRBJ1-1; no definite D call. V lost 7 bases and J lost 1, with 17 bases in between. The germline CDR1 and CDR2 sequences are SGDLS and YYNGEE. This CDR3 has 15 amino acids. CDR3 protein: CASGSGYLRNTEAFF. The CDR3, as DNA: TGTGCCAGCGGATCAGGTTACTTGAGGAACACTGAAGCTTTCTTT.

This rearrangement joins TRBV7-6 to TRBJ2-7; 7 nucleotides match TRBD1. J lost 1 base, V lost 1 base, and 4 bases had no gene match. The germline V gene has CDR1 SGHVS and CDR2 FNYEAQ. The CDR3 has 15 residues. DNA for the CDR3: TGTGCCAGCAGCTTAGAAGGGACAGCGTCCTACGAGCAGTACTTC. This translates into CASSLEGTASYEQYF.

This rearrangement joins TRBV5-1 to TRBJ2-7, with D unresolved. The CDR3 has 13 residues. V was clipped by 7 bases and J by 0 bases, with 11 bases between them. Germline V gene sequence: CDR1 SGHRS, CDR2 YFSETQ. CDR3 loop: CASSTGASYEQYF. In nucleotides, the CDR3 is TGCGCCAGCTCAACGGGTGCCTCCTACGAGCAGTACTTC.

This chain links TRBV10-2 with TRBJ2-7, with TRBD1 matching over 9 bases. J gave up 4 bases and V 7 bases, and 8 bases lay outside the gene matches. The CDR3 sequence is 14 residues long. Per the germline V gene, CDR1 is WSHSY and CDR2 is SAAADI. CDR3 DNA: TGCGCCAGCACGTCAGGGACAGGGTTTTACGAGCAGTACTTC. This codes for CASTSGTGFYEQYF.

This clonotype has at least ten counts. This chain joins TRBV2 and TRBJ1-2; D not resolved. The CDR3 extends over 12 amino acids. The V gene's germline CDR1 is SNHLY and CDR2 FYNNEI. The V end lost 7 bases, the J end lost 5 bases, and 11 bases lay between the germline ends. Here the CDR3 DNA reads TGTGCCAGCACTCAAAGAGGGTATGGCTACACCTTC. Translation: CASTQRGYGYTF.

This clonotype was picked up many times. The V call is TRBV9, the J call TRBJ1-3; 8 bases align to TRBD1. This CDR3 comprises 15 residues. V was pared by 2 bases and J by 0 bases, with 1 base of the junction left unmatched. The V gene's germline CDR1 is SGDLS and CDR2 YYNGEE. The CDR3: CASSVGQASGNTIYF. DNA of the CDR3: TGTGCCAGCAGCGTGGGACAGGCCTCTGGAAACACCATATATTTT.

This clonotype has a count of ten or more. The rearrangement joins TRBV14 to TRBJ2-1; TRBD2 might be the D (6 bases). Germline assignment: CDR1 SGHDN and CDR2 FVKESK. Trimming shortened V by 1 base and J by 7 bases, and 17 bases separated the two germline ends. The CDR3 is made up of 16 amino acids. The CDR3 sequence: CASSQVGRNLQNEQFF. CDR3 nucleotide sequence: TGTGCCAGCAGCCAAGTAGGGAGGAATCTACAAAATGAGCAGTTCTTC.

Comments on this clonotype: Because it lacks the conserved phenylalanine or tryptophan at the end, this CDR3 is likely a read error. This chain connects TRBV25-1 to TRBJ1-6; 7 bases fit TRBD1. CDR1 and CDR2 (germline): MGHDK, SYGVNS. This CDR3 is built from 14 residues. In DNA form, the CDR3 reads TGTGCGAGCCTAGGGGGCAGGCATAATTCACCCCTCCACCTT. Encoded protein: CASLGGRHNSPLHL.

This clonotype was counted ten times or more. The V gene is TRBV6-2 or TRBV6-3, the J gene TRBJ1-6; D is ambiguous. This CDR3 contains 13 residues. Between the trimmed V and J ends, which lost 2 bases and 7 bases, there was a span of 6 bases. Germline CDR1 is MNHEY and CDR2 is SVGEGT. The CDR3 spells CASSYVGNSPLHF. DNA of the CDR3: TGTGCCAGCAGTTACGTGGGGAATTCACCCCTCCACTTT.

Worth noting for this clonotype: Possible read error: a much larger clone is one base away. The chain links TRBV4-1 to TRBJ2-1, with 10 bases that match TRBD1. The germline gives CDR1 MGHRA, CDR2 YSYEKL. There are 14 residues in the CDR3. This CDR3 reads CASSGTGALNKQFF. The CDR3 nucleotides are TGCGCCAGCAGCGGGACAGGGGCCCTCAATAAGCAGTTCTTC.

CDR3 DNA: TGTGCCAGCAGCACAGGGTCTGGGGCCAACGTCCTGACTTTC. Its protein product is CASSTGSGANVLTF. This chain connects TRBV7-9 to TRBJ2-6; D may be TRBD1 (6 bases). The germline V gene encodes CDR1 SEHNR and CDR2 FQNEAQ (reference sequence). Trimming took 5 bases from V and 1 from J, leaving 6 bases between them. This CDR3 region has 14 residues.

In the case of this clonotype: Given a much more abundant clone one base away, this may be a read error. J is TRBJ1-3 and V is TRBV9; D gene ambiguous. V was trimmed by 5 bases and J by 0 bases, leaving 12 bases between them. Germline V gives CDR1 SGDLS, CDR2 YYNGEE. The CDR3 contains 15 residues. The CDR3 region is CASSRTASSGNTIYF. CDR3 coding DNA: TGTGCCAGCAGTCGGACGGCCAGCTCTGGAAACACCATATATTTT.

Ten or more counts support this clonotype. This chain's CDR3 is CSARVTDYGYTF. CDR3 sequence (DNA): TGCAGTGCTAGAGTTACCGACTATGGCTACACCTTC. This chain connects TRBV20-1 to TRBJ1-2; D not resolved. From germline, CDR1 is DFQATT and CDR2 SNEGSKA (reference sequence). The CDR3 extends over 12 amino acids. V lost 1 base to trimming and J lost 3 bases, with 6 bases between them.

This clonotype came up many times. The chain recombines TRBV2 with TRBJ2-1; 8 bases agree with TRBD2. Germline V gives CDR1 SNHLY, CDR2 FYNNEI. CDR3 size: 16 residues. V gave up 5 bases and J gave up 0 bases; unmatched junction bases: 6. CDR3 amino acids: CASSFQRGNSYNEQFF. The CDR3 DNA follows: TGTGCCAGCAGTTTTCAGCGGGGGAACTCCTACAATGAGCAGTTCTTC.

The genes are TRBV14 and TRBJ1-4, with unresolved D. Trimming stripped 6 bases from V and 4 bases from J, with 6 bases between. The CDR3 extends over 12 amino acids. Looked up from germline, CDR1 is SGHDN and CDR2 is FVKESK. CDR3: CASSQNNEKLFF. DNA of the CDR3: TGTGCCAGCAGTCAGAATAATGAAAAACTGTTTTTT.